Presented here are 31 T cell receptor beta chains from one specimen sequenced in a study of PD-L1 blockade in urothelial cancer. Data came from immunoSEQ multiplex PCR; TCRdb stores just in-frame clones and leaves some out. The sample has tens of thousands of clones, about 85% seen once. The specimen was PBMCs, collected around atezolizumab (anti-PD-L1) treatment. The receptors were sampled from a man between 65 and 85 years old with urothelial cancer.

The chain is built from TRBV6-5 and TRBJ2-7; 7 bases match TRBD2. CDR1 is MNHEY, CDR2 SVGAGI, per germline. V gave up 6 bases and J gave up 0 bases; unmatched junction bases: 8. The CDR3 extends over 15 amino acids. CDR3 protein: CASRSASGTSYEQYF. Written as DNA, the CDR3 is TGTGCCAGCAGATCAGCCAGCGGGACCTCCTACGAGCAGTACTTC.

V and J are TRBV5-1 and TRBJ2-5; TRBD2 matches 11 bases. This CDR3 region has 17 residues. Germline loops: CDR1 SGHRS, CDR2 YFSETQ. The V and J ends lost 0 bases and 4 bases, in that order; junction bases with no gene match: 8. This CDR3 is CASSLGLTSGSRETQYF. As DNA, the CDR3 is TGCGCCAGCAGCTTGGGCCTTACTAGCGGGAGTAGAGAGACCCAGTACTTC.

In DNA form, the CDR3 reads TGCGCCAGCAGCCTTGGACTAGCGGGAGAAGGGGAGACCCAGTACTTC. This sequence encodes CASSLGLAGEGETQYF. V is TRBV5-1 and J is TRBJ2-5, with TRBD2 matching over 13 bases. Germline assignment: CDR1 SGHRS and CDR2 YFSETQ. V shed 4 bases and J 5 bases; nucleotides not matched to a gene: 8. The CDR3 length is 16 residues.

The count of this clone is one. This chain joins TRBV11-1 and TRBJ2-1, with a tentative D call TRBD1 (6 bases). The germline gives CDR1 SGHAT, CDR2 FQDESV (reference sequence). The CDR3 extends over 16 amino acids. V was pared by 3 bases and J by 4 bases, with 16 bases between. CDR3 DNA: TGTGCCAGCAGCTTTCAGGGGAGCGCTAAATACAATGAGCAGTTCTTC. It codes for CASSFQGSAKYNEQFF.

The V gene is TRBV5-1, the J gene TRBJ2-7; 12 bases fit TRBD2. The CDR3 runs to 16 residues. Trimming at V came to 4 bases and at J to 6 bases, leaving 11 bases not matched to a gene. The V gene's germline CDR1 is SGHRS and CDR2 YFSETQ. The CDR3 loop is CASSLTSGSRAREQYF. The DNA for the CDR3 is TGCGCCAGCAGCCTGACTAGCGGGAGCAGGGCACGCGAGCAGTACTTC.

V usage is TRBV15 and J usage is TRBJ2-1; 10 bases agree with TRBD2. The CDR3 spans 18 residues. The germline V gene encodes CDR1 LNHNV and CDR2 YYDKDF (reference sequence). J was trimmed by 2 bases and V by 5 bases; bases with no gene match: 12. The CDR3 sequence is CATSRPLGLAVTYNEQFF. In DNA form, the CDR3 reads TGTGCCACCAGCCGCCCCCTTGGACTAGCGGTGACCTACAATGAGCAGTTCTTC.

The chain is built from TRBV2 and TRBJ2-7; no definite D call. CDR1 is SNHLY and CDR2 is FYNNEI in the germline V gene. Trimming stripped 7 bases from V and 0 bases from J, with 13 bases between. This CDR3 contains 14 residues. Written as DNA, the CDR3 is TGTGCCAGCAAGTTAGGCGGAGACTCCTACGAGCAGTACTTC. Its translation is CASKLGGDSYEQYF. Filled out from reference TRBV2 and TRBJ2-7, the complete variable domain reads EPEVTQTPSHQVTQMGQEVILRCVPISNHLYFYWYRQILGQKVEFLVSFYNNEISEKSEIFDDQFSVERPDGSNFTLKIRSTKLEDSAMYFCASKLGGDSYEQYFGPGTRLTVT.

The chain couples TRBV30 to TRBJ2-1, with 12 nucleotides matching TRBD2. This CDR3 spans 16 amino acids. The J segment lost 1 base and the V segment lost 3 bases, leaving 4 bases of the junction unmatched. Germline values: CDR1 GTSNPN, CDR2 SVGIG (reference sequence). The CDR3 sequence is CAWRGTSGLSYNEQFF. In nucleotides, the CDR3 is TGTGCCTGGAGAGGGACTAGCGGGTTGTCCTACAATGAGCAGTTCTTC.

This clone has only a few counts. The chain employs TRBV30 and TRBJ2-5, with TRBD2 identical over 8 bases. Trimming removed 2 bases from V and 1 base from J; junction bases left unmatched: 6. Germline V CDR1 and CDR2: GTSNPN, SVGIG (reference sequence). The length of the CDR3 is 15 residues. The DNA of the CDR3 is TGTGCCTGGAGTACCCTAGCGGGTTCCCAAGAGACCCAGTACTTC. Amino acid sequence: CAWSTLAGSQETQYF.

This clone showed up just once. The chain couples TRBV28 to TRBJ2-7; 8 bases are shared with TRBD2. The germline gives CDR1 MDHEN, CDR2 SYDVKM. J was trimmed by 0 bases and V by 0 bases; bases with no gene match: 10. The CDR3 consists of 18 residues. The CDR3 bases are TGTGCCAGCAGTTTATGGCTAGCGGGCCCCTTTAGCTCCTACGAGCAGTACTTC. It codes for CASSLWLAGPFSSYEQYF.

The rearrangement joins TRBV6-5 to TRBJ2-3; TRBD2 might be the D (5 bases). The CDR3 runs 15 residues. V was clipped by 6 bases and J by 1 base, with 14 bases between them. Germline V CDR1 and CDR2: MNHEY, SVGAGI. CDR3 protein: CASSRLLGRTDTQYF. The CDR3 nucleotides are TGTGCCAGCAGCCGCCTACTAGGACGCACAGATACGCAGTATTTT.

V is TRBV10-1 and J is TRBJ1-1, with D perhaps TRBD1 (5 bases). V was clipped by 0 bases and J by 1 base, with 6 bases between them. The CDR3 consists of 14 residues. The germline V gene encodes CDR1 WNHNN and CDR2 SYGVQD (reference sequence). The CDR3 nucleotides read TGCGCCAGCAGTGAGTCGGGGGGGAACACTGAAGCTTTCTTT. Its protein is CASSESGGNTEAFF.

The chain employs TRBV28 and TRBJ2-3, with D unresolved. This CDR3 spans 16 amino acids. V lost 7 bases and J lost 0, with 17 bases in between. Germline V lookup: CDR1 MDHEN, CDR2 SYDVKM. The CDR3 protein is CASTPAGRPSTDTQYF. The CDR3 nucleotides read TGTGCCAGCACCCCTGCTGGCAGGCCTAGCACAGATACGCAGTATTTT.

The gene calls are TRBV7-7 and TRBJ2-3; tentatively, D is TRBD2 (5 bases). The germline gives CDR1 SSHAT, CDR2 FNYEAQ (reference sequence). CDR3 length: 13 amino acids. V gave up 3 bases and J gave up 3 bases, with 7 bases separating them. The CDR3 here is CASSFGDTDTQYF. Written as DNA, the CDR3 is TGTGCCAGCAGCTTCGGGGATACAGATACGCAGTATTTT. Using reference TRBV7-7 and TRBJ2-3 for the parts outside the CDR3, the full variable domain is GAGVSQSPRYKVTKRGQDVTLRCDPISSHATLYWYQQALGQGPEFLTYFNYEAQPDKSGLPSDRFSAERPEGSISTLTIQRTEQRDSAMYRCASSFGDTDTQYFGPGTRLTVL.

J is TRBJ2-1 and V is TRBV28; D is perhaps TRBD1 (6 bases). CDR1 and CDR2 from the germline V gene are MDHEN and SYDVKM. Trimming shortened V by 6 bases and J by 5 bases, and 11 bases separated the two germline ends. CDR3 length: 13 residues. CDR3 sequence: CASRSQGHNEQFF. CDR3 coding DNA: TGTGCCAGCAGGTCACAGGGACACAATGAGCAGTTCTTC. Drawing the rest from reference TRBV28 and TRBJ2-1, the complete variable domain is DVKVTQSSRYLVKRTGEKVFLECVQDMDHENMFWYRQDPGLGLRLIYFSYDVKMKEKGDIPEGYSVSREKKERFSLILESASTNQTSMYLCASRSQGHNEQFFGPGTRLTVL.

This chain joins TRBV4-2 and TRBJ2-5; 8 bases match TRBD2. The CDR3 length is 15 residues. Per the germline V gene, CDR1 is LGHNA and CDR2 is YNFKEQ. V trimming: 8 bases; J trimming: 1 base; junction bases outside the gene matches: 9. CDR3 protein: CASAVAGGPQETQYF. The CDR3 DNA reads TGTGCCAGCGCCGTGGCGGGAGGCCCCCAAGAGACCCAGTACTTC.

The count of this clone is one. The chain joins TRBV2 to TRBJ2-2, with 8 bases that match TRBD1. This CDR3 contains 13 residues. CDR1 is SNHLY and CDR2 is FYNNEI in the germline V gene. V shed 7 bases and J 5 bases; nucleotides not matched to a gene: 3. The CDR3 bases are TGTGCCAGCAATACAGGGGGTACCGGGGAGCTGTTTTTT. This sequence encodes CASNTGGTGELFF.

CDR3: CASSYSSISISNEQFF. Here the CDR3 DNA reads TGTGCCAGCAGTTACTCATCCATATCTATTAGCAATGAGCAGTTCTTC. The chain links TRBV6-5 to TRBJ2-1; no firm D call. V shed 0 bases and J shed 6 bases, with 15 bases lying between them. From germline, CDR1 is MNHEY and CDR2 SVGAGI. This CDR3 spans 16 amino acids.

The chain links TRBV28 to TRBJ2-7; 7 bases are shared with TRBD2. The CDR3 consists of 17 residues. V trimming: 1 base; J trimming: 1 base; junction bases outside the gene matches: 10. Looked up from germline, CDR1 is MDHEN and CDR2 is SYDVKM. CDR3 coding DNA: TGTGCCAGCAGTTTATCCCGGGGAGCGGGACCTTCCTACGAGCAGTACTTC. Translated: CASSLSRGAGPSYEQYF. Full variable domain (rest looked up from reference TRBV28 and TRBJ2-7): DVKVTQSSRYLVKRTGEKVFLECVQDMDHENMFWYRQDPGLGLRLIYFSYDVKMKEKGDIPEGYSVSREKKERFSLILESASTNQTSMYLCASSLSRGAGPSYEQYFGPGTRLTVT.

The genes are TRBV5-1 and TRBJ1-4; tentative D call: TRBD1 (6 bases). CDR1 and CDR2 (germline): SGHRS, YFSETQ. The CDR3 extends over 14 amino acids. The germline V and J ends were trimmed by 2 bases and 5 bases, with 10 bases remaining between them. The CDR3 protein is CASSLQGPNEKLFF. CDR3 nucleotides: TGCGCCAGCAGCTTACAGGGTCCCAATGAAAAACTGTTTTTT.

This sequence joins TRBV18 and TRBJ2-7, with D maybe TRBD1 (5 bases). This CDR3 region has 13 residues. The V gene lost 1 base and the J gene lost 1 base, with 5 bases spanning the gap. Germline lookup yields CDR1 KGHSH and CDR2 LQKENI. CDR3 DNA sequence: TGTGCCAGCTCACCACAGGGGTCCTACGAGCAGTACTTC. Its protein product is CASSPQGSYEQYF. The complete variable domain, with remaining parts taken from reference TRBV18 and TRBJ2-7, reads NAGVMQNPRHLVRRRGQEARLRCSPMKGHSHVYWYRQLPEEGLKFMVYLQKENIIDESGMPKERFSAEFPKEGPSILRIQQVVRGDSAAYFCASSPQGSYEQYFGPGTRLTVT.

The rearrangement links TRBV9 to TRBJ2-7; D is unresolved. The ends were cut back, 3 bases at V and 6 bases at J, with 7 bases in the middle. The CDR3 covers 11 residues. Looked up from germline, CDR1 is SGDLS and CDR2 is YYNGEE. In DNA form, the CDR3 reads TGTGCCAGCAGCGGAGATTCCGAGCAGTACTTC. This sequence encodes CASSGDSEQYF. Complete variable domain (other parts from reference TRBV9 and TRBJ2-7): DSGVTQTPKHLITATGQRVTLRCSPRSGDLSVYWYQQSLDQGLQFLIQYYNGEERAKGNILERFSAQQFPDLHSELNLSSLELGDSALYFCASSGDSEQYFGPGTRLTVT.

The gene calls are TRBV7-3 and TRBJ2-1, with TRBD2 as a possible D gene (5 bases). The CDR3 is made up of 14 amino acids. Germline lookup yields CDR1 SGHTA and CDR2 FQGTGA. Trimming cost V 1 base and J 6 bases, with 10 bases left between them. The CDR3 loop is CASSLRSGSNEQFF. The DNA of the CDR3 is TGTGCCAGCAGCTTAAGATCTGGGAGCAATGAGCAGTTCTTC.

The CDR3 loop reads CASSGHPGQGVGTGELFF. CDR3 DNA sequence: TGTGCCAGCAGTGGACATCCGGGACAGGGGGTGGGCACCGGGGAGCTGTTTTTT. This sequence joins TRBV25-1 and TRBJ2-2; 11 bases are shared with TRBD1. Trimming took 4 bases from V and 4 from J; bases not matched to a gene: 11. In germline, CDR1 is MGHDK, CDR2 SYGVNS. The CDR3 spans 18 residues.

This clone was counted once. V usage is TRBV6-6 and J usage is TRBJ1-5; D is unresolved. Germline V gene lookup returns CDR1 MNHNY and CDR2 SVGAGI (reference sequence). CDR3 length: 15 residues. V dropped 10 bases and J dropped 2 bases, with 18 bases sitting between them. The CDR3 coding sequence is TGTGCCACCGTCGGCGGGTCTGGAGGCAATCAGCCCCAGCATTTT. Its translation: CATVGGSGGNQPQHF.

Only one count was recorded for this clone. The J gene is TRBJ2-7, the V gene TRBV11-2; the match to TRBD1 covers 11 bases. The germline CDR1 and CDR2 sequences are SGHAT and FQNNGV. Trimming cost V 8 bases and J 5 bases; bases outside gene matches: 17. The CDR3 covers 17 residues. The CDR3 reads CASGNLDRGRGGHEQYF. DNA for the CDR3: TGTGCCAGCGGCAACCTGGACAGGGGGCGCGGGGGCCACGAGCAGTACTTC.

This chain links TRBV25-1 with TRBJ2-1; tentatively, D is TRBD2 (6 bases). The CDR3 loop spans 16 amino acids. Germline V lookup: CDR1 MGHDK, CDR2 SYGVNS. V lost 3 bases and J lost 7, with 19 bases in between. The CDR3 region has the DNA TGTGCCAGCAGTGACGCGGGACCGACATCGAGGAATGAGCAGTTCTTC. Encoded protein: CASSDAGPTSRNEQFF.

The chain uses TRBV7-8 and TRBJ2-2, with TRBD2 as a possible D gene (6 bases). The CDR3 is made up of 16 amino acids. The V end lost 2 bases, the J end lost 5 bases, and 15 bases lay between the germline ends. Germline V gene data show CDR1 as SGHVS and CDR2 as FQNEAQ. The CDR3 region is CASSLYPGEGTGELFF. CDR3 in DNA: TGTGCCAGCAGCTTATATCCGGGAGAGGGTACCGGGGAGCTGTTTTTT.

The J gene is TRBJ1-2, the V gene TRBV6-1; perhaps TRBD1 as D (5 bases). V lost 2 bases to trimming and J lost 5 bases, with 15 bases between them. CDR1 and CDR2 from the germline V gene are MNHNS and SASEGT. This CDR3 spans 15 amino acids. CDR3 amino acids: CASSELGPQGYGYTF. CDR3 DNA: TGTGCCAGCAGTGAATTGGGGCCCCAAGGGTATGGCTACACCTTC.

The chain is built from TRBV9 and TRBJ2-7; a possible D gene is TRBD1 (6 bases). This CDR3 has 14 residues. V was clipped by 2 bases and J by 2 bases, with 11 bases between them. CDR1 is SGDLS and CDR2 is YYNGEE in the germline V gene. CDR3 sequence (DNA): TGTGCCAGCAGCGTGACAGGTGCCGCCTACGAGCAGTACTTC. This encodes CASSVTGAAYEQYF.

Details on this clone: A read error may be the cause here, since a much bigger clone is one base away. The sample has other DNA sequences that encode this CDR3 too. The chain employs TRBV9 and TRBJ1-5, with D possibly TRBD1 on 5 matching bases. Trimming took off 5 bases at V and 2 bases at J, with 14 bases between the two ends. This CDR3 has 15 residues. The V gene's germline CDR1 is SGDLS and CDR2 YYNGEE. For the CDR3, the DNA is TGTGCCAGCAGTGAGACAGCTGTTGGCAATCAGCCCCAGCATTTT. Its translation is CASSETAVGNQPQHF.